This TCR beta chain was observed in a study of T cells after posttransplantation cyclophosphamide. Study-wide results and caveats: Later post-transplant blood repertoires were often dominated by donor CD8+ memory clones.

Germline trimming cut 0 bases from V and 4 bases from J; bases unmatched to any gene: 7. Germline assignment: CDR1 MNHEY and CDR2 SVGAGI. This CDR3 contains 16 residues. The data were produced by immunoSEQ multiplex PCR, yet TCRdb's version contains in-frame clones alone and is incomplete. In the table there are tens of thousands of clones, 73% of which are singletons. About this clone: The antigen is not known.

The rearrangement links TRBV6-5 to TRBJ2-5, with 8 bases lining up with TRBD2. Sequenced input: memory CD4+ T cells sorted from PBMCs. This sequence was found in a woman aged 55-75 years in good health, CMV-negative, and a related stem cell transplant donor. The CDR3 bases are TGTGCCAGCAGTTACTCGATCGCGGGGGGAATAGAGACCCAGTACTTC. It yields the protein CASSYSIAGGIETQYF.